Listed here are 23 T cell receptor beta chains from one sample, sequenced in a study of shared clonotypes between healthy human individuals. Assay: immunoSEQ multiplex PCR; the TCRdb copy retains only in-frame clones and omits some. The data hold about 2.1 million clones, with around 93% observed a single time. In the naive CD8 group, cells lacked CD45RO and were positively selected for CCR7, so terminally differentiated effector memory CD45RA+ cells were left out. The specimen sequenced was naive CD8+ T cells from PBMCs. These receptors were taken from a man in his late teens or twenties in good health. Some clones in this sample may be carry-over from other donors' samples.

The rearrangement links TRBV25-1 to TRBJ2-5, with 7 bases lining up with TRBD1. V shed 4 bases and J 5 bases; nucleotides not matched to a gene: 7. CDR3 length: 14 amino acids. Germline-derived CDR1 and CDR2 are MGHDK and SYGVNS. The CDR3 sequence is CASSGDRVDETQYF. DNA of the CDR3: TGTGCCAGCAGTGGCGACAGGGTTGACGAGACCCAGTACTTC.

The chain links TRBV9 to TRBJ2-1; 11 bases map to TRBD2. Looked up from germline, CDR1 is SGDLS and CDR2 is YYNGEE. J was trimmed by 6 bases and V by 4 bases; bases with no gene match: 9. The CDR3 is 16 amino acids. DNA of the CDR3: TGTGCCAGCAGCCCGCTAGCGGGAGGTAAGGGCAATGAGCAGTTCTTC. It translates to CASSPLAGGKGNEQFF.

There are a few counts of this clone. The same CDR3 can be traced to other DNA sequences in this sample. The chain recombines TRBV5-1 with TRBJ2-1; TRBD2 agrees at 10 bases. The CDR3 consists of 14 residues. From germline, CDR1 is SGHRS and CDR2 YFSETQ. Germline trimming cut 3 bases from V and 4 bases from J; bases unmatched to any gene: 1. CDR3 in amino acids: CASSWTSGYNEQFF. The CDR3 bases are TGCGCCAGCAGCTGGACTAGCGGATACAATGAGCAGTTCTTC.

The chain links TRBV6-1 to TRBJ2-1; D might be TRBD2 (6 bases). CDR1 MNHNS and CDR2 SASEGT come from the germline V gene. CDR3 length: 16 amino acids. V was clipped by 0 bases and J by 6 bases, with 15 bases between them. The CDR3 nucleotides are TGTGCCAGCAGTGAAGCCGCGGAGGGAATTGGCAATGAGCAGTTCTTC. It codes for CASSEAAEGIGNEQFF.

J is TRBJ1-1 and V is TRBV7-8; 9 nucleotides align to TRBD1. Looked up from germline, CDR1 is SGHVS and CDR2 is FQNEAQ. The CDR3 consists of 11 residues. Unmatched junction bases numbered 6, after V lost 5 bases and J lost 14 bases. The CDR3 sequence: CASSDRDREFF. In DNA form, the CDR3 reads TGTGCCAGCAGCGACCGGGACAGGGAGTTCTTT.

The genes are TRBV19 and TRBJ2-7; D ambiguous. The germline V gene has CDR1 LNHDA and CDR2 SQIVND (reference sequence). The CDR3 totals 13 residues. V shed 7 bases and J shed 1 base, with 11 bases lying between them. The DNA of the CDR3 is TGTGCCAGTATGGACCACTATTCCTACGAGCAGTACTTC. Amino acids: CASMDHYSYEQYF.

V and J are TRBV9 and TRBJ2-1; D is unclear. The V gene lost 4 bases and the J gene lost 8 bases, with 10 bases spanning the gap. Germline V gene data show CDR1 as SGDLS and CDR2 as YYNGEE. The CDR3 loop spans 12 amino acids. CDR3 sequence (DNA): TGTGCCAGCAGCCCGAGGTTTGATGAGCAGTTCTTC. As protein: CASSPRFDEQFF.

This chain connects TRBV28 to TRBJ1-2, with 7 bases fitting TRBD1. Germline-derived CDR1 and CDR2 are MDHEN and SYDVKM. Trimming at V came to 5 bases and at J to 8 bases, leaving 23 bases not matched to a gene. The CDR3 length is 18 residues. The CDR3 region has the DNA TGTGCCAGCAGTCTACTTCGGACCCCCCGGGACAGCGAGGGCGGCTACACCTTC. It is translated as CASSLLRTPRDSEGGYTF.

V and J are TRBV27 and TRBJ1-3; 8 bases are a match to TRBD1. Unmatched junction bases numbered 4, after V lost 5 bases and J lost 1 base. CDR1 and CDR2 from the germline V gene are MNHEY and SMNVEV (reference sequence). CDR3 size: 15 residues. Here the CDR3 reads CASSVRTGSGNTIYF. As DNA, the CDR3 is TGTGCCAGCAGTGTCCGGACAGGGTCTGGAAACACCATATATTTT.

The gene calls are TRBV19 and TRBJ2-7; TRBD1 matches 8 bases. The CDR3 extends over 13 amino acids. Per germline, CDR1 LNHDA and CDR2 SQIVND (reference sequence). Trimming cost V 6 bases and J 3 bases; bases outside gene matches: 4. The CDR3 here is CASRPTGVYEQYF. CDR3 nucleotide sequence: TGTGCCAGTAGGCCGACAGGGGTCTACGAGCAGTACTTC.

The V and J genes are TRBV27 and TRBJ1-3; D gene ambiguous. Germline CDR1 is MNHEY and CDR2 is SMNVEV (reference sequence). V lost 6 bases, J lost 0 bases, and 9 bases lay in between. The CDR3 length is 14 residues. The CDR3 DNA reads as TGTGCCAGCAGCCCAGACTTCTCTGGAAACACCATATATTTT. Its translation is CASSPDFSGNTIYF.

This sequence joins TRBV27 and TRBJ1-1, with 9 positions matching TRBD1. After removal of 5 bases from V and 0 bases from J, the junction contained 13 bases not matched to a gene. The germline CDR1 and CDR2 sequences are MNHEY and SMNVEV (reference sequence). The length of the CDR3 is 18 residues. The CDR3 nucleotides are TGTGCCAGCAGTCCCCAGGGACAGGGCGAATTAATGAACACTGAAGCTTTCTTT. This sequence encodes CASSPQGQGELMNTEAFF.

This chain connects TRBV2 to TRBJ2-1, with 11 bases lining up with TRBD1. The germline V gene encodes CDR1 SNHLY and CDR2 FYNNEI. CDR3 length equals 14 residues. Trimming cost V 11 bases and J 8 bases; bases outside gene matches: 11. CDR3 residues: CAGSRDRGFDEQFF. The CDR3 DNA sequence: TGTGCCGGTTCCCGGGACAGGGGGTTCGATGAGCAGTTCTTC.

The CDR3 region has the DNA TGTGCCAGCAGTTACATATGGCTCGCAACTAATGAAAAACTGTTTTTT. Its translation is CASSYIWLATNEKLFF. The chain has TRBV28 and TRBJ1-4, with D uncertain. Trimming removed 4 bases from V and 0 bases from J, with 12 bases in between. Germline CDR1 MDHEN, CDR2 SYDVKM. The CDR3 covers 16 residues.

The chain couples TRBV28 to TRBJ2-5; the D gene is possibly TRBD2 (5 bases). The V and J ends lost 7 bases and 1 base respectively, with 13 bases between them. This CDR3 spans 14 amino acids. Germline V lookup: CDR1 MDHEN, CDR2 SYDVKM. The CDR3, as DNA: TGTGCCAGCACCATTTCGGGGTTCCAAGAGACCCAGTACTTC. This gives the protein CASTISGFQETQYF.

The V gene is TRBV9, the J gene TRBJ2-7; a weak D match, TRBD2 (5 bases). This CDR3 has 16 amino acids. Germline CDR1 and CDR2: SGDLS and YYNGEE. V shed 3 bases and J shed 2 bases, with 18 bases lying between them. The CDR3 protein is CASSGGSRSGPYEQYF. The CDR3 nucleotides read TGTGCCAGCAGCGGAGGGTCCAGGTCGGGCCCCTACGAGCAGTACTTC.

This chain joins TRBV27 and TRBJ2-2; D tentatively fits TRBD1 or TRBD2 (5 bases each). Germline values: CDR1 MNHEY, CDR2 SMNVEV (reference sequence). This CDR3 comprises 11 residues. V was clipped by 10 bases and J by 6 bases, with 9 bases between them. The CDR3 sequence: CATQGAGELFF. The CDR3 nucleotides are TGTGCCACGCAGGGAGCCGGGGAGCTGTTTTTT.

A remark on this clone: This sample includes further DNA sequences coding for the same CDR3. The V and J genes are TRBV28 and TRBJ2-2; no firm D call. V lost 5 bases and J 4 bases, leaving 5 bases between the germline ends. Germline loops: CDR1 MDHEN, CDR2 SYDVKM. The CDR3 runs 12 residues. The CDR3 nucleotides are TGTGCCAGCAGTCCGGGCACCGGGGAGCTGTTTTTT. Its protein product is CASSPGTGELFF.

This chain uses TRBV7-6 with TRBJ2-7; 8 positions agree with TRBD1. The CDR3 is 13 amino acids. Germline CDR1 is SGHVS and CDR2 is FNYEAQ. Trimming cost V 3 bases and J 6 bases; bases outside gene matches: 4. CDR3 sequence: CASSFDRGPEQYF. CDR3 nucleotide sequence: TGTGCCAGCAGCTTTGACAGGGGACCCGAGCAGTACTTC.

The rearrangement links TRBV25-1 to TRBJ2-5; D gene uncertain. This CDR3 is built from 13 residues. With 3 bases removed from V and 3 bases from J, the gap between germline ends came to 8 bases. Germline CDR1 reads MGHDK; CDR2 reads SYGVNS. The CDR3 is CASSEILEETQYF. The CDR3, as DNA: TGTGCCAGCAGTGAGATTTTAGAAGAGACCCAGTACTTC.

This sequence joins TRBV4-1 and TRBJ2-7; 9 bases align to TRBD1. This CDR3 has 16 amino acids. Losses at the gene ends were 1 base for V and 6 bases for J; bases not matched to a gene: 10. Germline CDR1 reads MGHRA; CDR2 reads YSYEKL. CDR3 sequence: CASSQVQGALPGEQYF. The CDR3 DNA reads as TGCGCCAGCAGCCAAGTACAGGGGGCTCTACCTGGCGAGCAGTACTTC.

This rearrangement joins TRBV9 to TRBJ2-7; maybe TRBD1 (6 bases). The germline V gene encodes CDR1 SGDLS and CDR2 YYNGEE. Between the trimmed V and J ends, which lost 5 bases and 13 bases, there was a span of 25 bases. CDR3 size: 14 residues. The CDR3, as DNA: TGTGCCAGCAGGCGGGCAGGGGATTTCTCCTATCGTTACTTC. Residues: CASRRAGDFSYRYF.

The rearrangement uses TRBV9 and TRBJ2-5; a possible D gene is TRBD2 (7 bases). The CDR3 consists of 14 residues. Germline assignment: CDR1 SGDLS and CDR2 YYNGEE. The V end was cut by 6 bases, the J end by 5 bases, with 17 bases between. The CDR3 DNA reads TGTGCCAGCAACCCCGGGGGGCGGTGGGAGACCCAGTACTTC. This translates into CASNPGGRWETQYF.